These T cell receptor beta chains were read from a single sample in a study of CXCR3-negative and CXCR3-positive naive CD8 T cells. No DNA is given; TCRdb re-called the 5' RACE reads and lists each CDR3 protein once. Its listing shows 130,000 or so distinct CDR3 sequences. Material: naive CXCR3+ CD8+ T cells from blood. The receptors here all came from a human donor in good health. Some clones in this sample may be carry-over from other donors' samples. The CDR3 runs from the conserved cysteine through the conserved F or W. Fields, in order: J gene, V gene, CDR3 protein.

j_gene: TRBJ2-7
v_gene: TRBV7-9
CDR3aa: CASSHPRDSIFYEQYF

j_gene: TRBJ2-3
v_gene: TRBV11-2
CDR3aa: CASSSFRDNEVDTQYF

j_gene: TRBJ2-5
v_gene: TRBV3-1
CDR3aa: CASSAPAGGQETQYF

j_gene: TRBJ2-7
v_gene: TRBV7-9
CDR3aa: CASSLAPGQGDEQYF

j_gene: TRBJ2-7
v_gene: TRBV29-1
CDR3aa: CSVRAIGLAGIYEQYF

j_gene: TRBJ2-7
v_gene: TRBV7-2
CDR3aa: CASSLRLWGSGYEQYF

j_gene: TRBJ1-3
v_gene: TRBV13
CDR3aa: CASSPIGGGPGNTIYF

j_gene: TRBJ1-2
v_gene: TRBV4-1
CDR3aa: CASSQDPGTNYGYTF

j_gene: TRBJ2-1
v_gene: TRBV6-1
CDR3aa: CASSEILGTSSVGNEQFF

j_gene: TRBJ1-1
v_gene: TRBV6-1
CDR3aa: CASSEPTWDREMNTEAFF

j_gene: TRBJ2-7
v_gene: TRBV2
CDR3aa: CASTGRPDPFYEQYF

j_gene: TRBJ2-1
v_gene: TRBV11-1
CDR3aa: CASSLLGVPYNEQFF

j_gene: TRBJ2-1
v_gene: TRBV7-3
CDR3aa: CASSLNGPGGGLPSDEQFF

j_gene: TRBJ1-1
v_gene: TRBV28
CDR3aa: CASSFSQGSGAEAFF

j_gene: TRBJ2-1
v_gene: TRBV12-3/TRBV12-4
CDR3aa: CASSPATSGSSYNEQFF

j_gene: TRBJ2-1
v_gene: TRBV7-9
CDR3aa: CASSSSFGNEQFF

j_gene: TRBJ2-7
v_gene: TRBV7-3
CDR3aa: CASSLRGGLAGVEQYF

j_gene: TRBJ2-3
v_gene: TRBV29-1
CDR3aa: CSVDLAGETSTDTQYF

j_gene: TRBJ2-7
v_gene: TRBV20-1
CDR3aa: CSARVIDNALEQYF

j_gene: TRBJ2-5
v_gene: TRBV5-1
CDR3aa: CASSSGLAGGIMETQYF

j_gene: TRBJ2-2
v_gene: TRBV5-1
CDR3aa: CASSPDRGGSGELFF

j_gene: TRBJ1-1
v_gene: TRBV20-1
CDR3aa: CSARDGTGRTEAFF

j_gene: TRBJ2-5
v_gene: TRBV9
CDR3aa: CASSVAGTEETQYF

j_gene: TRBJ2-7
v_gene: TRBV12-3/TRBV12-4
CDR3aa: CASSPWVPTGLYEQYF

j_gene: TRBJ2-5
v_gene: TRBV5-5
CDR3aa: CASSLEQGWETQYF

j_gene: TRBJ2-1
v_gene: TRBV12-3/TRBV12-4
CDR3aa: CASSLGPILGLVDNEQFF

j_gene: TRBJ1-1
v_gene: TRBV29-1
CDR3aa: CSVAPGGGYMNTEAFF

j_gene: TRBJ1-1
v_gene: TRBV11-2
CDR3aa: CASSLGFGLGNAEAFF